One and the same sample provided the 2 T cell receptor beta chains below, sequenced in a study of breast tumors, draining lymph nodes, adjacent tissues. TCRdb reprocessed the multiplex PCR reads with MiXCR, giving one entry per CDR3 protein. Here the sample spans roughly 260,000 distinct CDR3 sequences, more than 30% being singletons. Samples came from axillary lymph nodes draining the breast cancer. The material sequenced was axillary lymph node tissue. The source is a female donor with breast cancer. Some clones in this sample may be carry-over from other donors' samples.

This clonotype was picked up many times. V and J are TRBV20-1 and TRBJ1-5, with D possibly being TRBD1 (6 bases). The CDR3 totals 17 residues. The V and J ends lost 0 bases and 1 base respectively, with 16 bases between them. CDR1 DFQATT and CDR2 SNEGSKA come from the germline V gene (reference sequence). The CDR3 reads CSARDIVGGISNQPQHF. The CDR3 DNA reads TGCAGTGCTAGAGATATAGTTGGGGGCATCAGCAATCAGCCCCAGCATTTT.

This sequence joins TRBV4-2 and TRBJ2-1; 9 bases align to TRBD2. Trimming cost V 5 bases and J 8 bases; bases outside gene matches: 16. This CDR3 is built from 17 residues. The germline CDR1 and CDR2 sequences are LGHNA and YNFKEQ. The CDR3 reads CASSFFITGTSSHEQFF. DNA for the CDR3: TGTGCCAGCAGCTTTTTTATCACCGGGACTAGCTCCCATGAGCAGTTCTTC.